This T cell receptor beta chain was recovered during a study of cytotoxic CD8 clonotypes in ibrutinib-treated CLL. Target depth was 1 in 200,000 to 1 in 1 million T cells, about 10x per clonotype. Some clones are missing from TCRdb's copy, which holds only in-frame ones; the method was immunoSEQ multiplex PCR. Of roughly 150,000 clones detected, around 76% appear once; the ten largest clones hold around 4.9%. Germline CDR1 and CDR2: SGHTA and FQGTGA. This CDR3 comprises 16 residues. J lost 6 bases, V lost 4 bases, and 10 bases had no gene match. This material consisted of PBMCs, taken after 24 months of ibrutinib treatment. The chain carries TRBV7-3 and TRBJ2-1; 9 bases agree with TRBD2. The clonotype originates from a human donor with chronic lymphocytic leukemia. CDR3 bases: TGTGCCAGCAGCTCAGTAGCGGGAGTGAGCGGCAATGAGCAGTTCTTC. It is translated as CASSSVAGVSGNEQFF. Full variable domain (remainder filled in from reference TRBV7-3 and TRBJ2-1): GAGVSQTPSNKVTEKGKYVELRCDPISGHTALYWYRQSLGQGPEFLIYFQGTGAADDSGLPNDRFFAVRPEGSVSTLKIQRTERGDSAVYLCASSSVAGVSGNEQFFGPGTRLTVL.